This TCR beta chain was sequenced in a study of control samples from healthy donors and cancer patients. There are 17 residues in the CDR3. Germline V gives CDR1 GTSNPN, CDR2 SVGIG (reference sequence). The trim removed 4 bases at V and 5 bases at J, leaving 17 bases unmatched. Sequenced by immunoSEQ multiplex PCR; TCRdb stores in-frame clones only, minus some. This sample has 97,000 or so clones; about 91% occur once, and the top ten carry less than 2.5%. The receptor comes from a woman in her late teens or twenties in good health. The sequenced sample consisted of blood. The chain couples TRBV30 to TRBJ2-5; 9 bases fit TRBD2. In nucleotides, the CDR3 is TGTGCCTGGATCAAACATCCCATAGCGGGAGCGACGGAGACCCAGTACTTC. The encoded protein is CAWIKHPIAGATETQYF.